This passage covers 9 T cell receptor beta chains from one sample sequenced in a study of cytomegalovirus exposure and HLA in healthy donors. The study ran its PCR with 60 Vbeta and 13 Jbeta primers. Assay used: immunoSEQ multiplex PCR; TCRdb lists only in-frame clones, some missing. The table includes 250,000 or so clones, about 80% detected once. The sample taken for sequencing was PBMCs. The receptor set was obtained from a woman aged 60 to 75 in good health and CMV-seropositive.

The chain carries TRBV28 and TRBJ1-2; 7 bases match TRBD1. The CDR3 loop spans 14 amino acids. With V trimmed by 8 bases and J by 5 bases, 11 bases remained unmatched. Germline V CDR1 and CDR2: MDHEN, SYDVKM. CDR3 in amino acids: CASGQAPPIYGYTF. In nucleotides, the CDR3 is TGTGCCAGCGGACAGGCGCCACCGATATATGGCTACACCTTC.

This clone was picked up a small number of times. The sample carries other DNA sequences with the same CDR3. The chain has TRBV18 and TRBJ1-5; D may be TRBD1 (6 bases). The V end lost 3 bases, the J end lost 3 bases, and 12 bases lay between the germline ends. Per germline, CDR1 KGHSH and CDR2 LQKENI. The CDR3 extends over 15 amino acids. The CDR3 coding sequence is TGTGCCAGCTCACCGGGGCAGGGGCTCAATCAGCCCCAGCATTTT. It encodes CASSPGQGLNQPQHF.

V and J are TRBV5-4 and TRBJ1-1; weak D call: TRBD1 (5 bases). The CDR3 covers 17 residues. Trimming took off 0 bases at V and 1 base at J, with 16 bases between the two ends. Per germline, CDR1 SGHNT and CDR2 YYREEE (reference sequence). The CDR3 here is CASSLARSSQGNTEAFF. DNA of the CDR3: TGTGCCAGCAGCTTGGCCCGTTCTTCGCAGGGGAACACTGAAGCTTTCTTT. Using reference TRBV5-4 and TRBJ1-1 for the parts outside the CDR3, the full variable domain is ETGVTQSPTHLIKTRGQQVTLRCSSQSGHNTVSWYQQALGQGPQFIFQYYREEENGRGNFPPRFSGLQFPNYSSELNVNALELDDSALYLCASSLARSSQGNTEAFFGQGTRLTVV.

The chain combines TRBV19 with TRBJ2-3; perhaps TRBD2 as D (6 bases). Germline CDR1 reads LNHDA; CDR2 reads SQIVND (reference sequence). V was cut by 3 bases and J by 6 bases, with 16 bases left in between. The CDR3 consists of 15 residues. CDR3 in amino acids: CASSISGLGYDTQYF. The CDR3, as DNA: TGTGCCAGTAGTATCAGCGGGTTAGGCTACGATACGCAGTATTTT. The variable domain in full, completed from reference TRBV19 and TRBJ2-3, reads DGGITQSPKYLFRKEGQNVTLSCEQNLNHDAMYWYRQDPGQGLRLIYYSQIVNDFQKGDIAEGYSVSREKKESFPLTVTSAQKNPTAFYLCASSISGLGYDTQYFGPGTRLTVL.

This clone was found a few times. V and J are TRBV5-4 and TRBJ1-2, with 11 bases fitting TRBD1. V was pared by 2 bases and J by 8 bases, with 8 bases of the junction left unmatched. This CDR3 is 15 amino acids long. Germline values: CDR1 SGHNT, CDR2 YYREEE (reference sequence). This chain's CDR3 is CASSFPGQGAGGYTF. CDR3 DNA sequence: TGTGCCAGCAGCTTCCCCGGACAGGGGGCGGGGGGCTACACCTTC.

The chain carries TRBV28 and TRBJ1-4; no clear D. CDR1 and CDR2 (germline): MDHEN, SYDVKM. Trimming took 3 bases from V and 8 from J, leaving 7 bases between them. This CDR3 spans 12 amino acids. CDR3 DNA: TGTGCCAGCAGTTTGCTTAGAGAAAAACTGTTTTTT. Translated, it gives CASSLLREKLFF.

V is TRBV2 and J is TRBJ1-1; no reliable D call. Germline CDR1 SNHLY, CDR2 FYNNEI. With 4 bases removed from V and 1 base from J, the gap between germline ends came to 7 bases. CDR3 length: 13 residues. CDR3 protein: CASSVGENTEAFF. CDR3 in DNA: TGTGCCAGCAGTGTGGGAGAGAACACTGAAGCTTTCTTT.

The chain recombines TRBV2 with TRBJ1-2; D is perhaps TRBD1 (5 bases). Germline V gene lookup returns CDR1 SNHLY and CDR2 FYNNEI. The CDR3 totals 14 residues. V was shortened by 6 bases and J by 6 bases, with 17 bases between the two germline ends. This chain's CDR3 is CASRPDAGRDGYTF. CDR3 nucleotides: TGTGCCAGCAGACCCGACGCAGGGAGGGATGGCTACACCTTC.

The V call is TRBV28, the J call TRBJ1-1, with unresolved D. Germline V gene data show CDR1 as MDHEN and CDR2 as SYDVKM. Trimming pared 5 bases from V and 1 base from J, leaving 11 bases between. The CDR3 consists of 14 residues. CDR3 loop: CASSTLWPNTEAFF. The CDR3 DNA follows: TGTGCCAGCAGTACCCTCTGGCCGAACACTGAAGCTTTCTTT. Combining the CDR3 with reference TRBV28 and TRBJ1-1 gives the whole variable domain DVKVTQSSRYLVKRTGEKVFLECVQDMDHENMFWYRQDPGLGLRLIYFSYDVKMKEKGDIPEGYSVSREKKERFSLILESASTNQTSMYLCASSTLWPNTEAFFGQGTRLTVV.